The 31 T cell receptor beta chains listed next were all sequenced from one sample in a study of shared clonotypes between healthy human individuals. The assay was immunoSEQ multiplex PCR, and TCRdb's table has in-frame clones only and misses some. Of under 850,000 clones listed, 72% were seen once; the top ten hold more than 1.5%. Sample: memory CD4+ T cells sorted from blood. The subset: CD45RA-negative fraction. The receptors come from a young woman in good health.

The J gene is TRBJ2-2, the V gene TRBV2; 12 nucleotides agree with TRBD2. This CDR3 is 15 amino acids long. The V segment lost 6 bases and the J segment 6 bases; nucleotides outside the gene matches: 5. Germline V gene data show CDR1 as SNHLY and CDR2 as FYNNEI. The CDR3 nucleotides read TGTGCCAGCAGAGGACTAGCGGGAAAGGCCGGGGAGCTGTTTTTT. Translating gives CASRGLAGKAGELFF.

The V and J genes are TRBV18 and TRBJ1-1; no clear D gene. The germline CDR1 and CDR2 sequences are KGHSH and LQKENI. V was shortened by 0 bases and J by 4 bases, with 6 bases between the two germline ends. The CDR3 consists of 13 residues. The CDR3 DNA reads TGTGCCAGCTCACCACCGGTGGGCACTGAAGCTTTCTTT. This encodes CASSPPVGTEAFF.

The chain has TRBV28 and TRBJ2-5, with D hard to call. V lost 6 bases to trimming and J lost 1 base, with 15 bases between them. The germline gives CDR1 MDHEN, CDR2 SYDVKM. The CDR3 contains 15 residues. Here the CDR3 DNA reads TGTGCCAGCAGCATCGACGTCGCCAGCCAAGAGACCCAGTACTTC. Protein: CASSIDVASQETQYF.

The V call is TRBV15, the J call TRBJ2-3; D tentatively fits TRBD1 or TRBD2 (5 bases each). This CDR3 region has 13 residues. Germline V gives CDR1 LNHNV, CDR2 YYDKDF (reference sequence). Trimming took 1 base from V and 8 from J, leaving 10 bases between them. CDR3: CATSRVGGATQYF. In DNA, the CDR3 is TGTGCCACCAGCAGAGTTGGGGGAGCTACGCAGTATTTT.

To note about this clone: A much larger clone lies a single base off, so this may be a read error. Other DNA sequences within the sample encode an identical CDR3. The CDR3 DNA follows: TGTGCCAGCAGCTTAGGAAACAACTACGAGCAGTACTTC. Amino acids: CASSLGNNYEQYF. The chain carries TRBV11-2 and TRBJ2-7; D not resolved. This CDR3 region has 13 residues. Germline CDR1 reads SGHAT; CDR2 reads FQNNGV. V shed 1 base and J shed 3 bases, with 7 bases lying between them.

The chain's CDR3 is CAVTGGFVGSTEAFF. CDR3 nucleotide sequence: TGTGCCGTCACCGGGGGGTTTGTGGGCTCCACTGAAGCTTTCTTT. This rearrangement joins TRBV5-4 to TRBJ1-1; possible D gene TRBD1, 5 bases. CDR3 size: 15 residues. CDR1 and CDR2 (germline): SGHNT, YYREEE (reference sequence). Trimming left V 10 bases short and J 4 bases short, with 23 bases between.

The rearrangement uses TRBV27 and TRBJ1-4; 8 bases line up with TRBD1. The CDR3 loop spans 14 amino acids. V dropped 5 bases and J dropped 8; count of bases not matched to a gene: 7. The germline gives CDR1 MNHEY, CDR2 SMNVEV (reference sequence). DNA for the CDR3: TGTGCCAGCAGTGGACAGGGAGCGGGCGAAAAACTGTTTTTT. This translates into CASSGQGAGEKLFF.

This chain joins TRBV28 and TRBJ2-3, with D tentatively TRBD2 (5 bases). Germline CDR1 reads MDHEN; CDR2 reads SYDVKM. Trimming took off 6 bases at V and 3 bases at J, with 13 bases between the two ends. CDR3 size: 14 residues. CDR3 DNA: TGTGCCAGCAGAAACGTGGGAGCTACAGATACGCAGTATTTT. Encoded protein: CASRNVGATDTQYF.

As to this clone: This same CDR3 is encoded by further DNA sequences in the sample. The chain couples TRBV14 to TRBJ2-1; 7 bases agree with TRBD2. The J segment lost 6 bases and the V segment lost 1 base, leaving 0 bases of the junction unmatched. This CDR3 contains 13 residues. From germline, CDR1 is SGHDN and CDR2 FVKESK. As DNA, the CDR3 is TGTGCCAGCAGCCAAGGGACTAGCAATGAGCAGTTCTTC. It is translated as CASSQGTSNEQFF.

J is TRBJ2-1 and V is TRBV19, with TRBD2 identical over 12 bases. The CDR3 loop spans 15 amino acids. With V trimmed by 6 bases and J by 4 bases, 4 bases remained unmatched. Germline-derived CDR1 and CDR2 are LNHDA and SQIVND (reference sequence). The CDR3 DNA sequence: TGTGCCAGTAGGTGGACTAGCGGGGTATACAATGAGCAGTTCTTC. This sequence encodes CASRWTSGVYNEQFF.

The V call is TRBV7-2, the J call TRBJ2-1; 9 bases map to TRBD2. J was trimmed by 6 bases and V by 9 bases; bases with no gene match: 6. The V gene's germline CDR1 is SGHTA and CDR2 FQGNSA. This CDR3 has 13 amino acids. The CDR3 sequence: CASIGLAINEQFF. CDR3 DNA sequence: TGTGCCAGTATAGGACTAGCGATCAATGAGCAGTTCTTC. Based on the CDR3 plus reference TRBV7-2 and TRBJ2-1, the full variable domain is GAGVSQSPSNKVTEKGKDVELRCDPISGHTALYWYRQSLGQGLEFLIYFQGNSAPDKSGLPSDRFSAERTGGSVSTLTIQRTQQEDSAVYLCASIGLAINEQFFGPGTRLTVL.

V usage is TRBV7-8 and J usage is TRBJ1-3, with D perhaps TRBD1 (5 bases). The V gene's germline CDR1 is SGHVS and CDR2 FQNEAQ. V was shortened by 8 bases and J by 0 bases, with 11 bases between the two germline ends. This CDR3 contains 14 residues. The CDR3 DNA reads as TGTGCCAGCGGACAAAGAACCTCTGGAAACACCATATATTTT. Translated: CASGQRTSGNTIYF.

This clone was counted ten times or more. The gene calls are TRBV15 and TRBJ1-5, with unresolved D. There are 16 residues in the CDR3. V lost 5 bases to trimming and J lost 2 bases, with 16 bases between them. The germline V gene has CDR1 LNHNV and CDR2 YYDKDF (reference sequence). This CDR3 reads CATSVPGNQRNQPQHF. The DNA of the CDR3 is TGTGCCACCAGCGTACCTGGAAATCAGCGCAATCAGCCCCAGCATTTT.

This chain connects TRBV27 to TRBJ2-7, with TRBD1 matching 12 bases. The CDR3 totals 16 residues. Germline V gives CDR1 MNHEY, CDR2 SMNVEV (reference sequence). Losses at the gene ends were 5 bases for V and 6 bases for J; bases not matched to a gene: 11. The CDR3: CASSPGPGQGASEQYF. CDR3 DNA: TGTGCCAGCAGTCCGGGCCCGGGACAGGGGGCGTCCGAGCAGTACTTC.

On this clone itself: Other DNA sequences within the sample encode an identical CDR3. The CDR3 is CASSPDRDTEAFF. Here the CDR3 DNA reads TGTGCCAGCTCACCTGACAGGGACACTGAAGCTTTCTTT. The chain employs TRBV18 and TRBJ1-1; 7 bases are a match to TRBD1. There are 13 residues in the CDR3. Per the germline V gene, CDR1 is KGHSH and CDR2 is LQKENI. J gave up 3 bases and V 3 bases, and 1 base lay outside the gene matches.

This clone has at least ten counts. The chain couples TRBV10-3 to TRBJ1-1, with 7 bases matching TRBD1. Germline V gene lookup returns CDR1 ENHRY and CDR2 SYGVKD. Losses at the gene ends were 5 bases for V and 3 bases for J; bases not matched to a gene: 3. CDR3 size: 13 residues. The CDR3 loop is CAISPGQHTEAFF. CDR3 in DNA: TGTGCCATCAGTCCGGGACAGCACACTGAAGCTTTCTTT.

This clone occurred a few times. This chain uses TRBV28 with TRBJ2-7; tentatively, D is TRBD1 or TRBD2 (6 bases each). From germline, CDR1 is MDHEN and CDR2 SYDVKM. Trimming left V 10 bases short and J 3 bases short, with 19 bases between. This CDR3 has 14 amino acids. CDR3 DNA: TGTGCCATCTCGAAGGGGGGCAGTAACTACGAGCAGTACTTC. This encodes CAISKGGSNYEQYF.

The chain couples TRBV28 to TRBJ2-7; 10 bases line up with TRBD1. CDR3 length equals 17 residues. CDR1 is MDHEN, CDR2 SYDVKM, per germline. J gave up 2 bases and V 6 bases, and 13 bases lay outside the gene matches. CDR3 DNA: TGTGCCAGCAGCCAGCCGGGACAGGGGATGTCCGCCTACGAGCAGTACTTC. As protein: CASSQPGQGMSAYEQYF.

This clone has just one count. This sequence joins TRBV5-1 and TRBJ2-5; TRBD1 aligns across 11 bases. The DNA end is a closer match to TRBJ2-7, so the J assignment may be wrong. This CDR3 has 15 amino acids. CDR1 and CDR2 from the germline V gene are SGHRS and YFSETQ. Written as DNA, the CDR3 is TGCGCCAGCAGCAGGACAGGGGGCAAGGCCTACGAGCAGTACTTC. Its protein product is CASSRTGGKAYEQYF.

The CDR3 DNA follows: TGTGCCAGCAGTTACTCGGTGACAGGGTTTACCTACGAGCAGTACTTC. Translation: CASSYSVTGFTYEQYF. The chain uses TRBV6-5 and TRBJ2-7, with 7 bases fitting TRBD1. The CDR3 is 16 amino acids. Germline CDR1 is MNHEY and CDR2 is SVGAGI. Trimming removed 0 bases from V and 2 bases from J; junction bases left unmatched: 7.

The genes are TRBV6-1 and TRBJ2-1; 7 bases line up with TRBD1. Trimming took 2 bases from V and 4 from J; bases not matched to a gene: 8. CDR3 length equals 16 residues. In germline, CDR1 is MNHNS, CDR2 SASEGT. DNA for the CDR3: TGTGCCAGCAGTGAAAGGGACAGATCTCGTTACAATGAGCAGTTCTTC. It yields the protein CASSERDRSRYNEQFF.

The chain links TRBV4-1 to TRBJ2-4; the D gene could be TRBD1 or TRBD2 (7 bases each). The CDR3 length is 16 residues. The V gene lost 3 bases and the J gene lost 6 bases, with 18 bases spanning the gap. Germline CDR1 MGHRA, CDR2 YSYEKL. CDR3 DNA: TGCGCCAGCAGCCATCTCACAGGGGAGGGATCAAACATTCAGTACTTC. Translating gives CASSHLTGEGSNIQYF.

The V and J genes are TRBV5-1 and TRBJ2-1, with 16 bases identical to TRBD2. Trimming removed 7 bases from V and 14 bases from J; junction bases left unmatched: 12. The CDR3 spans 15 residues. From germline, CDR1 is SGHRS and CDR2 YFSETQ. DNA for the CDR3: TGCGCCAGCTCATACTCGGGGACTAGCGGGAGGGAGGAGTTCTTC. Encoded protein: CASSYSGTSGREEFF.

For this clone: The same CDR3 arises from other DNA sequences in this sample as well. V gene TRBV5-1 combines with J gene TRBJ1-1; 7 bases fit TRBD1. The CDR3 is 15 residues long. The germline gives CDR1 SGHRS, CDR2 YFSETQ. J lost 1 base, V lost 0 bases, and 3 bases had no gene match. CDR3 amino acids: CASSLADRTNTEAFF. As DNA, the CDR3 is TGCGCCAGCAGCTTGGCGGACAGGACGAACACTGAAGCTTTCTTT.

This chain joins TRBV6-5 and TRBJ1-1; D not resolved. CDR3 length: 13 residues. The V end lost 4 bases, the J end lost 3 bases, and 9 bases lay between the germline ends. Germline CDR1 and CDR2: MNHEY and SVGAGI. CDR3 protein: CASSFRSHTEAFF. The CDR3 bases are TGTGCCAGCAGTTTTCGTAGCCACACTGAAGCTTTCTTT.

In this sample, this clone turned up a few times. The DNA for the CDR3 is TGTGCCAGCAGTGGCTACAGGGCAAACTATGGCTACACCTTC. The encoded protein is CASSGYRANYGYTF. The J gene is TRBJ1-2, the V gene TRBV6-5; TRBD1 is a possible D gene (6 bases). Trimming took 5 bases from V and 2 from J, leaving 12 bases between them. The CDR3 runs 14 residues. Germline loops: CDR1 MNHEY, CDR2 SVGAGI.

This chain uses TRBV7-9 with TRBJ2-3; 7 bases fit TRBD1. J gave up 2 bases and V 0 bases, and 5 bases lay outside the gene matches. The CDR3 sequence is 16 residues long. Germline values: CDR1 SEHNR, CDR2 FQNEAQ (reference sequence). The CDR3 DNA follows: TGTGCCAGCAGCTTAGCAAGGGGGCTGGACACAGATACGCAGTATTTT. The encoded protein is CASSLARGLDTDTQYF.

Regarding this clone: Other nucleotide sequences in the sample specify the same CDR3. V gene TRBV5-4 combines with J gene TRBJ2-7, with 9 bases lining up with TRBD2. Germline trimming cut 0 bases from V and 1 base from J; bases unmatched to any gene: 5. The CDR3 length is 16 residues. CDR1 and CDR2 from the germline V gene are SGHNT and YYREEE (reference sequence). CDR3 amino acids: CASSLAGSGSSYEQYF. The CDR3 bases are TGTGCCAGCAGCTTGGCGGGTAGCGGGAGTTCCTACGAGCAGTACTTC.

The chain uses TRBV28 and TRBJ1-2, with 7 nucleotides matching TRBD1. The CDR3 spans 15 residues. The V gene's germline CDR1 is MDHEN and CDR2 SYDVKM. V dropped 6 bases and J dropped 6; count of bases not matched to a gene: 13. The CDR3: CASRILQGGIHGYTF. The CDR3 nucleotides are TGTGCCAGCAGAATTCTCCAGGGGGGAATCCATGGCTACACCTTC.

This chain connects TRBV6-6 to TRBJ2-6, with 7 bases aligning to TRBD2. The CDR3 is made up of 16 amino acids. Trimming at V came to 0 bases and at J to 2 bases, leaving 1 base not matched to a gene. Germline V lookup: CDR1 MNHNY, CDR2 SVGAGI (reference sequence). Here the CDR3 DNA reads TGTGCCAGCAGTTACTCGGGGGGGACTGGGGCCAACGTCCTGACTTTC. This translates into CASSYSGGTGANVLTF.

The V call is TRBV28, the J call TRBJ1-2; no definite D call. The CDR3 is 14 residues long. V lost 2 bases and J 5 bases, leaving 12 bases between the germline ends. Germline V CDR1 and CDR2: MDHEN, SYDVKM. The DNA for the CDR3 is TGTGCCAGCAGTTTAGGAGCATCATCATATGGCTACACCTTC. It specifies CASSLGASSYGYTF.